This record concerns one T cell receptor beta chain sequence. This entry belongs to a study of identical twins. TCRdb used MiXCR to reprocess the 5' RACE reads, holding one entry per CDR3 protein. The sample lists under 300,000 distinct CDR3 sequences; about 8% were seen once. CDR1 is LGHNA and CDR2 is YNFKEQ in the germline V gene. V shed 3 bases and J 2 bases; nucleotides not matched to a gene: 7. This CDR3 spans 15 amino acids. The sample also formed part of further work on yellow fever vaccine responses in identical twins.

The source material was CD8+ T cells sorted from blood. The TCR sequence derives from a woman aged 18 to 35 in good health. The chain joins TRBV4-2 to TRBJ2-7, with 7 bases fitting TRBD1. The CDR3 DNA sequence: TGTGCCAGCAGCCAGCCTGACAGGGCCCCCTACGAGCAGTACTTC. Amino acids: CASSQPDRAPYEQYF.